One TCR beta chain is described in this entry. What it binds is unknown. This CDR3 spans 17 amino acids. Germline loops: CDR1 SGHTA, CDR2 FQGNSA. Trimming at V came to 4 bases and at J to 3 bases, leaving 14 bases not matched to a gene. The library targeted TCRbeta and was prepared with unique molecular identifiers. Each CDR3 protein gets one entry after TCRdb re-called the PCR reads with MiXCR. The data contain hundreds of thousands of distinct CDR3 sequences, over 10% of them singletons. This specimen belongs to a study of T-cell reconstitution after alpha-beta-depleted transplantation in children. Study observations and caveats: Approximately two months post-transplant, alpha-beta T cells reportedly originated from several hundred expanded graft clones. Diversity of TCRbeta at day 60 was high in some patients, arising from surviving recipient T cells and thymic progenitors.

The sample in question was PBMCs, mostly from graft donor cells, obtained 360 days after TCRalphabeta/CD19-depleted stem cell transplant. This receptor was identified in a male patient between 5 and 17 years old who had a stem cell transplant for acute myeloid leukemia, so the T cells may come from the graft donor. The gene calls are TRBV7-2 and TRBJ2-7; TRBD2 matches 8 bases. The chain's CDR3 is CASSSTVLAGGSYEQYF. As DNA, the CDR3 is TGTGCCAGCAGCTCAACGGTGTTGGCGGGAGGTAGCTACGAGCAGTACTTC.